The subject of this entry is one T cell receptor (beta chain). Its antigen is as yet unknown. Profiling relied on immunoSEQ multiplex PCR, and the TCRdb table lists in-frame clones only, not all of them. This table holds roughly 77,000 clones, around 90% found once. This CDR3 has 15 residues. V dropped 7 bases and J dropped 7 bases, with 19 bases sitting between them. Per germline, CDR1 SGHNT and CDR2 YENEEA. These data originate in a study of T cell responses to AZD1222 COVID-19 vaccine. Study observations and caveats: Baseline serology detected seropositivity in only a handful of AZD1222 recipients. The study found vaccine-associated CD4 TCRs spanning spike, dominant at 160-218 and 743-854. Donors were mostly white British, more females; clonal diversity possibly underestimated. Two AZD1222 doses significantly raised spike-specific TCR breadth and depth over controls.

The sample consisted of peripheral blood, taken on day 0 of MenACWY control vaccination. The receptor comes from an adult in good health. This chain uses TRBV11-3 with TRBJ2-2; tentatively, D is TRBD1 or TRBD2 (6 bases each). CDR3 sequence reads: CASTPKKGGGGELFF. DNA for the CDR3: TGTGCCAGCACCCCGAAGAAGGGGGGCGGCGGGGAGCTGTTTTTT.